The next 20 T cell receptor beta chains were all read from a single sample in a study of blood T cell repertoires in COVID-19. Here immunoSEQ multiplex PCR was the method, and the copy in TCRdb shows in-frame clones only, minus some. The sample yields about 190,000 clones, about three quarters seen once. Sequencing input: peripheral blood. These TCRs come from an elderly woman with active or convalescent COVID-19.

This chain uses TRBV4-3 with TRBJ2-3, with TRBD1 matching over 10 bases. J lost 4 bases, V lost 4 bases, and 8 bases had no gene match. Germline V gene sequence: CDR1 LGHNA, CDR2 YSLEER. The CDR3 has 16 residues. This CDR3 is CASSLMTGGGADTQYF. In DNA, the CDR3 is TGCGCCAGCAGCCTCATGACAGGGGGCGGCGCAGATACGCAGTATTTT.

The CDR3 reads CASSGEAGGSGELFF. The DNA for the CDR3 is TGTGCCAGCAGTGGGGAAGCGGGTGGGTCCGGGGAGCTGTTTTTT. The chain recombines TRBV2 with TRBJ2-2; D is possibly TRBD2 (6 bases). The germline V and J ends were trimmed by 4 bases and 6 bases, with 15 bases remaining between them. The CDR3 totals 15 residues. CDR1 is SNHLY and CDR2 is FYNNEI in the germline V gene.

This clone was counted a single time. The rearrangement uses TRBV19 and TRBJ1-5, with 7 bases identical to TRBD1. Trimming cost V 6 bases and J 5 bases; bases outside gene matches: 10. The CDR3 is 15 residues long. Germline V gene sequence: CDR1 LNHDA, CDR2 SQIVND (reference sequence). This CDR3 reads CASRGRGNFDQPQHF. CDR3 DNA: TGTGCCAGTAGAGGCAGGGGGAACTTTGATCAGCCCCAGCATTTT.

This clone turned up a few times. The CDR3 reads CASSSGVFNRYTF. CDR3 coding DNA: TGTGCCAGCAGTTCAGGGGTTTTTAATCGCTACACCTTC. This chain connects TRBV5-6 to TRBJ1-2; a weak D match, TRBD1 (6 bases). The length of the CDR3 is 13 residues. Germline CDR1 is SGHDT and CDR2 is YYEEEE. V lost 5 bases to trimming and J lost 9 bases, with 17 bases between them.

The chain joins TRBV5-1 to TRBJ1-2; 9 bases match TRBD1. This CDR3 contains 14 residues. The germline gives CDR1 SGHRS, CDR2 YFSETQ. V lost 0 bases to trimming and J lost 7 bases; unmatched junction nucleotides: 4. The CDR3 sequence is CASSLDRGPRGYTF. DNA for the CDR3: TGCGCCAGCAGCTTGGACAGGGGGCCGCGTGGCTACACCTTC.

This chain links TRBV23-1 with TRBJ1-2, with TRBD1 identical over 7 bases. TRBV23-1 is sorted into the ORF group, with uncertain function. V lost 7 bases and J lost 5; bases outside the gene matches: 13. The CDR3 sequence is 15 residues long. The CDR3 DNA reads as TGCGCCAGCAAAGCCCCAGGGGGGTCTGCTTATGGCTACACCTTC. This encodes CASKAPGGSAYGYTF.

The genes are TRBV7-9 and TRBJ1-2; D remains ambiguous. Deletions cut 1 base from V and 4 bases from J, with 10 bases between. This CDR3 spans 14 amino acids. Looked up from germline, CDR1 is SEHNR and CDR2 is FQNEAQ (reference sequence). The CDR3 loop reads CASSLVGLFYGYTF. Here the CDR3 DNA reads TGTGCCAGCAGCTTAGTTGGGCTGTTCTATGGCTACACCTTC.

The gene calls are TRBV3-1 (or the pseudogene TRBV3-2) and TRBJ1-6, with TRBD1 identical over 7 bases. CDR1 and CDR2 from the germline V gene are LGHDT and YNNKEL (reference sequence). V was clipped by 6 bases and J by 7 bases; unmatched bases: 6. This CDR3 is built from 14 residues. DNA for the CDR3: TGTGCCAGCAGTCGACAGGGTGGGAATTCACCCCTCCACTTT. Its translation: CASSRQGGNSPLHF.

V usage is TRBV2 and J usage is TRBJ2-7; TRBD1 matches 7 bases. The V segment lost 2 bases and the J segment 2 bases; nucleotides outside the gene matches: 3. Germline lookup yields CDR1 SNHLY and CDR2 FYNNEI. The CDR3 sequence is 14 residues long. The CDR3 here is CASSERGLTYEQYF. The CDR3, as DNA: TGTGCCAGCAGTGAAAGGGGGCTCACCTACGAGCAGTACTTC. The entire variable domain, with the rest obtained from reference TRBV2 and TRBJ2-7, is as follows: EPEVTQTPSHQVTQMGQEVILRCVPISNHLYFYWYRQILGQKVEFLVSFYNNEISEKSEIFDDQFSVERPDGSNFTLKIRSTKLEDSAMYFCASSERGLTYEQYFGPGTRLTVT.

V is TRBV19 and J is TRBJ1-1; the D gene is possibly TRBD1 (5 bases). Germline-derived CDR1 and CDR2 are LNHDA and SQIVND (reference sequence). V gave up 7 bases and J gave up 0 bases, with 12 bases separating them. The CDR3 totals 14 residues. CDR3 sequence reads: CASTDTLMNTEAFF. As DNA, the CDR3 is TGTGCCAGTACGGACACTCTCATGAACACTGAAGCTTTCTTT. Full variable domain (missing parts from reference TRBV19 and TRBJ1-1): DGGITQSPKYLFRKEGQNVTLSCEQNLNHDAMYWYRQDPGQGLRLIYYSQIVNDFQKGDIAEGYSVSREKKESFPLTVTSAQKNPTAFYLCASTDTLMNTEAFFGQGTRLTVV.

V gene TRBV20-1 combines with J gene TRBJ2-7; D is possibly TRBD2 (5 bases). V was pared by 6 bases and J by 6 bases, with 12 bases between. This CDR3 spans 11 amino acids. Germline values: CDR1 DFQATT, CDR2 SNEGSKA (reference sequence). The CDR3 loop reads CSARWLAEQYF. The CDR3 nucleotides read TGCAGTGCCAGATGGCTAGCCGAGCAGTACTTC.

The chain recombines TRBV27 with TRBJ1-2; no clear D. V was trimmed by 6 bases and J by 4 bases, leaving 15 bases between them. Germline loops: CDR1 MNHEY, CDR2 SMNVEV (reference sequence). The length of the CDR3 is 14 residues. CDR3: CASRSGNTIYGYTF. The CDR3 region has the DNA TGTGCCAGCAGGTCCGGGAACACGATCTATGGCTACACCTTC.

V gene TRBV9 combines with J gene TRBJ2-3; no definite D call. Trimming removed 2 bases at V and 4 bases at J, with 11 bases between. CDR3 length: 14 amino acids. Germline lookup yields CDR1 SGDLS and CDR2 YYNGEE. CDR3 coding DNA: TGTGCCAGCAGCGTCTCGGTTACCGCAGATACGCAGTATTTT. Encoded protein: CASSVSVTADTQYF.

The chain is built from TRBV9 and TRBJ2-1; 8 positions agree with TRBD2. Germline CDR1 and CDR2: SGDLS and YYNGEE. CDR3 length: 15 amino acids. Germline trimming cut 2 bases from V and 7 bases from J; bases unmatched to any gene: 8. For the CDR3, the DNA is TGTGCCAGCAGCGTCGGGACTAGACCGGATAATGAGCAGTTCTTC. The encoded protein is CASSVGTRPDNEQFF.

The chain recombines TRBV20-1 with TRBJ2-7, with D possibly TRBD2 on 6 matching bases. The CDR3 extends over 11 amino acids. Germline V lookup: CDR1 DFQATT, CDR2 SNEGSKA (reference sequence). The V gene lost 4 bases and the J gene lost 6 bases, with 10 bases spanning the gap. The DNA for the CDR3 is TGCAGTGCTATGGGACTCACCGAGCAGTACTTC. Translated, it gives CSAMGLTEQYF.

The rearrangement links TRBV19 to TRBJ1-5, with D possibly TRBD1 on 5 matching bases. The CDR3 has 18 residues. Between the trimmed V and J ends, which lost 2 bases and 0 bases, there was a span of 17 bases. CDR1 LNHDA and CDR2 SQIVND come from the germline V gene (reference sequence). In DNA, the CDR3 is TGTGCCAGTAGTATATGGGGTTCGGGGGACGATAGCAATCAGCCCCAGCATTTT. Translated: CASSIWGSGDDSNQPQHF.

The CDR3 nucleotides read TGTGCCAGCAGCCCAGCGGGGACAGGGGCCTTCTACGAGCAGTACTTC. Its translation is CASSPAGTGAFYEQYF. The chain has TRBV28 and TRBJ2-7; 10 bases are shared with TRBD1. Germline assignment: CDR1 MDHEN and CDR2 SYDVKM. This CDR3 has 16 residues. Germline trimming cut 6 bases from V and 3 bases from J; bases unmatched to any gene: 11.

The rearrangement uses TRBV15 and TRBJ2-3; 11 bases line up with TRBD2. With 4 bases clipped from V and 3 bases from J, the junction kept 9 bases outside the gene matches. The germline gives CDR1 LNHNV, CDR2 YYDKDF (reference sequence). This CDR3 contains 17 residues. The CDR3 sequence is CATSTRQLAGATDTQYF. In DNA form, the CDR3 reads TGTGCCACCAGCACACGGCAACTAGCGGGGGCAACAGATACGCAGTATTTT.

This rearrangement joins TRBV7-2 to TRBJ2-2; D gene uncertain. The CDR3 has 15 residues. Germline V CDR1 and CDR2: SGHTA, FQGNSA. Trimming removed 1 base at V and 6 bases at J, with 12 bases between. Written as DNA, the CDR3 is TGTGCCAGCAGCTTAGTCGGCGGATGGGCCGGGGAGCTGTTTTTT. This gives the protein CASSLVGGWAGELFF.

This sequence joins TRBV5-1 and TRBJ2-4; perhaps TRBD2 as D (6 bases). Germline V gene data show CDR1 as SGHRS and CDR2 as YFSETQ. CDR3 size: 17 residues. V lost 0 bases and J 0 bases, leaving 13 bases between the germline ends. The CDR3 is CASSLAEGRRAKNIQYF. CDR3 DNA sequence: TGCGCCAGCAGCTTGGCGGAGGGAAGGAGAGCCAAAAACATTCAGTACTTC.